Sequencing of this TCR beta chain was carried out in a study of OX40 agonist ivuxolimab in advanced cancers. Study observations and caveats: What antigens the expanded peripheral T cells recognized was never established. Clonal expansion from baseline to week 6 occurred in both CD4+ and CD8+ T cells. Normalized T-cell clonal expansion was also low in some nonresponders.

Blood was sampled at baseline, cycle 4 day 1, and cycle 7 day 1. TCRdb's copy holds only in-frame clones and misses some; the assay was immunoSEQ multiplex PCR. The sample yields fewer than 75,000 clones, 87% seen once. In the case of this clone: Antigen: not known.

CDR3 length: 11 residues. Deletions cut 2 bases from V and 6 bases from J, with 6 bases between. The germline CDR1 and CDR2 sequences are DFQATT and SNEGSKA (reference sequence). The rearrangement joins TRBV20-1 to TRBJ2-3; no definite D call. The sequences come from CD4+ or CD8+ T cells sorted from blood, collected in a trial of the OX40 agonist ivuxolimab. The TCR was taken from an adult with an advanced solid tumor such as melanoma, head and neck, liver or kidney cancer. The CDR3 nucleotides are TGCAGTGCTAGAAAGGACGATACGCAGTATTTT. Translated: CSARKDDTQYF.